Presented here are 5 T cell receptor beta chains from one specimen sequenced in a study of T-cell memory formation after mild COVID-19. TCRdb fed the 5' RACE reads into MiXCR, producing one record per CDR3 protein. The profile shows roughly 320,000 distinct CDR3 sequences, 28% of them singletons. Specimen: PBMCs or a T cell subset sorted from them (not recorded which). All receptors come from an adult woman who had mild COVID-19 (a few samples of this study predate the infection). Cell type and time point are not known.

This chain connects TRBV15 to TRBJ2-1, with D tentatively TRBD1 (6 bases). The CDR3 has 14 amino acids. The ends were cut back, 0 bases at V and 5 bases at J, with 8 bases in the middle. Germline CDR1 is LNHNV and CDR2 is YYDKDF (reference sequence). This CDR3 is CATSRDHRDNEQFF. As DNA, the CDR3 is TGTGCCACCAGCAGAGATCACAGGGACAATGAGCAGTTCTTC. The variable domain in full, with the rest retrieved from reference TRBV15 and TRBJ2-1, is DAMVIQNPRYQVTQFGKPVTLSCSQTLNHNVMYWYQQKSSQAPKLLFHYYDKDFNNEADTPDNFQSRRPNTSFCFLDIRSPGLGDTAMYLCATSRDHRDNEQFFGPGTRLTVL.

This clonotype was picked up a small number of times. The chain couples TRBV4-1 to TRBJ2-1, with 13 bases identical to TRBD2. The CDR3 runs to 18 residues. V shed 6 bases and J 8 bases; nucleotides not matched to a gene: 16. The germline CDR1 and CDR2 sequences are MGHRA and YSYEKL. CDR3 nucleotide sequence: TGCGCCAGCAGTCCTCGCCGGATTACTAGCGGGGGGGCGGATGAGCAGTTCTTC. It yields the protein CASSPRRITSGGADEQFF.

The chain joins TRBV9 to TRBJ2-3, with 14 positions matching TRBD2. This CDR3 has 15 residues. Germline CDR1 is SGDLS and CDR2 is YYNGEE. V lost 3 bases to trimming and J lost 6 bases; unmatched junction nucleotides: 3. This chain's CDR3 is CASSATSGRADTQYF. CDR3 bases: TGTGCCAGCAGCGCGACTAGCGGGAGGGCGGATACGCAGTATTTT.

The V gene is TRBV29-1, the J gene TRBJ1-1; D uncertain. Germline V gene sequence: CDR1 SQVTM, CDR2 ANQGSEA. V was trimmed by 7 bases and J by 6 bases, leaving 15 bases between them. CDR3 length: 12 amino acids. The CDR3 DNA sequence: TGCAGCGAGCGAGGCGGACGGGCTGAAGCTTTCTTT. Protein sequence: CSERGGRAEAFF.

CDR3 region: CASSFTGTKDYGYTF. The CDR3 bases are TGTGCCAGCAGTTTCACCGGGACGAAAGACTATGGCTACACCTTC. This chain joins TRBV12-3 or TRBV12-4 and TRBJ1-2; D is perhaps TRBD1 (5 bases). The CDR3 totals 15 residues. Trimming shortened V by 3 bases and J by 3 bases, and 14 bases separated the two germline ends.